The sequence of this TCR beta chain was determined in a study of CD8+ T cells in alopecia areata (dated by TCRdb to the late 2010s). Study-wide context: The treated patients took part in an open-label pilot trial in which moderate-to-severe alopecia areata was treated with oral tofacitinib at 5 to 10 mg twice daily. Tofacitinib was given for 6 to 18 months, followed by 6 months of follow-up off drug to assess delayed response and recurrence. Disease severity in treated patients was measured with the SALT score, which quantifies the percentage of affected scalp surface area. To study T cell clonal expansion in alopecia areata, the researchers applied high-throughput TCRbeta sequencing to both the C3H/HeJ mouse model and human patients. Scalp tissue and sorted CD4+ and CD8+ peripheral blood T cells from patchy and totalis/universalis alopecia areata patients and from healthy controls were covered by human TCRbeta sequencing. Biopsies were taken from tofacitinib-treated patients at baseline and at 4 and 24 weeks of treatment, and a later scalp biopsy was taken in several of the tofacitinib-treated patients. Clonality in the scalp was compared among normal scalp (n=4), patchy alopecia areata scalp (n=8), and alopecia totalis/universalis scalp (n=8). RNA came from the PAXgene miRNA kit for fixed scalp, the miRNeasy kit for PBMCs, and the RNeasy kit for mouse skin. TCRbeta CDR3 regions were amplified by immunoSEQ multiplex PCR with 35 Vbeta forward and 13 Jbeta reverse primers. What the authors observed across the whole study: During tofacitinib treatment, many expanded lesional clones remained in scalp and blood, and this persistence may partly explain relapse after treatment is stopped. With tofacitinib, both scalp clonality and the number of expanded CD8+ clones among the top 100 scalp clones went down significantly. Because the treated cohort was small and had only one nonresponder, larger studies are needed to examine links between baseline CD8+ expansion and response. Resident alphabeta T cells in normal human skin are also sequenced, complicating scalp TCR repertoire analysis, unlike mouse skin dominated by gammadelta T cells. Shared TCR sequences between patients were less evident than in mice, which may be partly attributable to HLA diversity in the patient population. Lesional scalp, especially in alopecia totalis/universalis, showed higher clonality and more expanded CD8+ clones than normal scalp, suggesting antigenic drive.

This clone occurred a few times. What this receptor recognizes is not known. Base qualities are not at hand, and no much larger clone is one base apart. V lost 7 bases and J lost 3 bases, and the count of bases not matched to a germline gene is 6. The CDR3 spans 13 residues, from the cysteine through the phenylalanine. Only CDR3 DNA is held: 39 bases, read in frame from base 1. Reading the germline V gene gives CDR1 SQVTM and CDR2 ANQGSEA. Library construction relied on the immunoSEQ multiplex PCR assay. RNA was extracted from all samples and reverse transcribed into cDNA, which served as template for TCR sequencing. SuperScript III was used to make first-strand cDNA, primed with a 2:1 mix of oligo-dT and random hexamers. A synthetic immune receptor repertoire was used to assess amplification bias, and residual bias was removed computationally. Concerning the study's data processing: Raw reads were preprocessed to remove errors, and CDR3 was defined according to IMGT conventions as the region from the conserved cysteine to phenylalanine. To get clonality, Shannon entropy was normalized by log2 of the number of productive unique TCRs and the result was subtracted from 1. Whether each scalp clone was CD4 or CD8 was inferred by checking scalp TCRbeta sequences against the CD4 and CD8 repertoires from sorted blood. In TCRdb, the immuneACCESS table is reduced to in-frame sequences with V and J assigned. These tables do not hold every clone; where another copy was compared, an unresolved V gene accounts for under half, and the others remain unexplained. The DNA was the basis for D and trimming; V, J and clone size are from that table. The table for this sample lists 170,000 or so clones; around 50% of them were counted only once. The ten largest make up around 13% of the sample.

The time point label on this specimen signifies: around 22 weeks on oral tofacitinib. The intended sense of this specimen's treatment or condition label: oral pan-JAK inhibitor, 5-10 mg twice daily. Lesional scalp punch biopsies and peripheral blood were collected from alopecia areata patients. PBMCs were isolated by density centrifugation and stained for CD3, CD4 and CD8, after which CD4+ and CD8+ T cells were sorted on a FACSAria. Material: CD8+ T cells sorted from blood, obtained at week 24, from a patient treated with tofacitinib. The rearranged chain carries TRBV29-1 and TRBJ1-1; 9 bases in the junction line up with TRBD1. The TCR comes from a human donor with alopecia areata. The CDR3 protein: CSDGGQGDTEAFF. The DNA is TGCAGCGATGGGGGACAGGGCGACACTGAAGCTTTCTTT.